These T cell receptor beta chains were read from a single sample in a study of blood T cell repertoires in COVID-19. Sequencing used immunoSEQ multiplex PCR; TCRdb keeps in-frame clones, though not all of them. The sample shows 300,000 to 500,000 clones, approximately 90% of them seen only once. Sequenced material: PBMCs or T cells enriched from blood (not recorded which). The receptors were sampled from a young woman with acute COVID-19. Both conserved end residues are part of each CDR3. A D gene is named only where the DNA matches it firmly. Size values are once, few and many counts, or a class for expanded clones, and some rows have none.

j_gene	v_gene	d_gene	abundance	CDR3aa	CDR3nt
TRBJ1-3	TRBV19	TRBD1	-	CASSLRRDRVKDSGNTIYF	TGTGCCAGTAGTCTCCGCCGGGACAGGGTTAAGGACTCTGGAAACACCATATATTTT
TRBJ2-2	TRBV6-5	TRBD2	-	CASRNSGGAGELFF	TGTGCCAGCAGAAATAGCGGGGGGGCCGGGGAGCTGTTTTTT
TRBJ1-1	TRBV7-9	TRBD1	once	CASSSDRGSGTEAFF	TGTGCCAGCAGCTCTGACAGGGGATCGGGCACTGAAGCTTTCTTT
TRBJ1-5	TRBV7-6	-	-	CASSYTLIRGQPQHF	TGTGCCAGCAGCTATACCCTCATTAGGGGGCAGCCCCAGCATTTT
TRBJ2-1	TRBV18	-	-	CASSPRRFGQPGTGDNEQFF	TGTGCCAGCTCACCCCGACGTTTCGGACAACCCGGGACGGGAGACAATGAGCAGTTCTTC
TRBJ2-3	TRBV24-1	-	-	CATSDSLSDTQYF	TGTGCCACCAGTGATTCTTTGTCAGATACGCAGTATTTT
TRBJ2-5	TRBV24-1	-	-	CATSDQGGSGTTRKEQETQYF	TGTGCCACCAGTGATCAGGGAGGGTCGGGGACAACGAGGAAGGAACAAGAGACCCAGTACTTC
TRBJ2-3	TRBV5-6	-	-	CASSPLVGGTDTQYF	TGTGCCAGCAGCCCCTTGGTCGGGGGCACAGATACGCAGTATTTT
TRBJ1-2	TRBV23-1	-	-	CASSQQQPYRFRGYGYTF	TGCGCCAGCAGTCAACAGCAACCCTACAGATTCAGGGGATATGGCTACACCTTC
TRBJ2-1	TRBV10-3	-	-	CAISEPRGRSSYNEQFF	TGTGCCATCAGTGAGCCCCGAGGGCGAAGCTCCTACAATGAGCAGTTCTTC
TRBJ2-5	TRBV27	TRBD1	-	CASSLQTGGGRETQYF	TGTGCCAGCAGTTTACAGACAGGGGGCGGGCGAGAGACCCAGTACTTC
TRBJ1-2	TRBV19	TRBD1	-	CASTPGTGWDYGYTF	TGTGCCAGTACCCCAGGGACAGGCTGGGACTATGGCTACACCTTC
TRBJ1-1	TRBV6-2/TRBV6-3	-	-	CASSPSGSVFF	TGTGCCAGCAGCCCGTCAGGTTCGGTTTTCTTT
TRBJ1-4	TRBV6-5	-	-	CASSTTATNEKLFF	TGTGCCAGCAGTACGACTGCAACTAATGAAAAACTGTTTTTT
TRBJ2-3	TRBV19	TRBD1	-	CASSIGDRDTDTQYF	TGTGCCAGTAGTATAGGGGACAGAGACACAGATACGCAGTATTTT
TRBJ2-5	TRBV12-5	-	-	CASGLGEVRELETQYF	TGTGCTAGTGGTTTGGGGGAAGTCCGGGAACTAGAGACCCAGTACTTC
TRBJ2-7	TRBV7-9	-	-	CASIKTGSGYEQYF	TGTGCCAGCATCAAGACAGGTTCCGGCTACGAGCAGTACTTC
TRBJ2-3	TRBV7-3	-	-	CASGRYGGTTDTQYF	TGTGCCAGCGGGAGGTACGGCGGGACCACAGATACGCAGTATTTT
TRBJ2-2	TRBV7-6	-	many	CASSLERTGELFF	TGTGCCAGCAGCTTAGAGAGGACAGGGGAGCTGTTTTTT
TRBJ1-5	TRBV12-5	TRBD1	once	CASGPSGQGIYSNQPQHF	TGTGCTAGTGGTCCCTCGGGACAGGGAATTTATAGCAATCAGCCCCAGCATTTT
TRBJ2-1	TRBV7-7	TRBD1	-	CASSDGTGVNNEQFF	TGTGCCAGCAGCGACGGGACAGGGGTAAACAATGAGCAGTTCTTC
TRBJ2-5	TRBV27	-	-	CASSPRGAETQYF	TGTGCCAGCAGCCCCAGGGGGGCGGAGACCCAGTACTTC
TRBJ2-7	TRBV30	TRBD2	-	CAWSPAGGSYEQYF	TGTGCCTGGTCACCAGCGGGGGGCTCCTACGAGCAGTACTTC
TRBJ2-7	TRBV5-5	TRBD2	once	CASSLGVSGGIYEQYF	TGTGCCAGCAGCTTGGGGGTTAGCGGGGGAATCTACGAGCAGTACTTC
TRBJ2-3	TRBV9	-	-	CASSEGPELATSTDTQYF	TGTGCCAGCAGCGAGGGCCCTGAGCTAGCGACTAGCACAGATACGCAGTATTTT
TRBJ2-7	TRBV19	-	-	CASSHRRPAIYEQYF	TGTGCCAGTAGCCATAGGCGGCCAGCTATCTACGAGCAGTACTTC
TRBJ1-4	TRBV9	-	-	CASSVGQVAGEKLFF	TGTGCCAGCAGCGTAGGACAGGTGGCAGGTGAAAAACTGTTTTTT
TRBJ1-1	TRBV2	-	-	CASSPTRGGTEAFF	TGTGCCAGCAGCCCGACCCGGGGGGGGACTGAAGCTTTCTTT
TRBJ2-1	TRBV24-1	-	-	CATSGQTGYEQFF	TGTGCCACCAGTGGTCAAACAGGGTACGAGCAGTTCTTC
TRBJ2-1	TRBV2	-	-	CASSMDRDSNEQFF	TGTGCCAGCAGTATGGACCGGGACTCCAATGAGCAGTTCTTC
TRBJ2-3	TRBV4-1	-	-	CASSQARAGTDTQYF	TGCGCCAGCAGCCAAGCGAGGGCGGGGACAGATACGCAGTATTTT
TRBJ1-4	TRBV18	-	-	CASSQTTGSVEEKLFF	TGTGCCAGCTCACAAACAACAGGGTCAGTTGAGGAAAAACTGTTTTTT
TRBJ2-5	TRBV20-1	-	-	CSAYKKETQYF	TGCAGTGCATACAAGAAAGAGACCCAGTACTTC
TRBJ1-4	TRBV2	TRBD1	-	CASRGDRWDEKLFF	TGTGCCAGCAGGGGGGACAGGTGGGATGAAAAACTGTTTTTT
TRBJ1-2	TRBV6-1	-	once	CASSEVGGGYGYTF	TGTGCCAGCAGTGAAGTGGGGGGAGGCTATGGCTACACCTTC
TRBJ1-2	TRBV29-1	-	-	CSVPGQPLGYTF	TGCAGCGTCCCCGGACAGCCGCTTGGCTACACCTTC
TRBJ2-4	TRBV9	TRBD1	-	CASSELGTGTIQYF	TGTGCCAGCAGCGAGTTGGGGACAGGGACTATTCAGTACTTC
TRBJ2-2	TRBV5-1	-	-	CASSAGLKNTGELFF	TGCGCCAGCAGCGCCGGACTTAAGAACACCGGGGAGCTGTTTTTT
TRBJ1-2	TRBV6-1	-	once	CASSETGQLVNYGYTF	TGTGCCAGCAGTGAGACTGGACAGTTGGTAAACTATGGCTACACCTTC
TRBJ2-7	TRBV4-1	-	-	CASSQVMSQGYEQYF	TGCGCCAGCAGCCAAGTAATGTCTCAGGGCTACGAGCAGTACTTC
TRBJ1-2	TRBV24-1	-	-	CATSDREYPRGVDGYTF	TGTGCCACCAGTGATCGAGAGTACCCCCGAGGAGTGGATGGCTACACCTTC
TRBJ1-2	TRBV6-5	-	-	CASSPQGNGYTF	TGTGCCAGCAGTCCCCAGGGAAATGGCTACACCTTC
TRBJ2-2	TRBV5-1	TRBD1	-	CASSFSFIFRDRGDTGELFF	TGCGCCAGCAGCTTCTCCTTTATATTCCGGGACAGGGGTGACACCGGGGAGCTGTTTTTT
TRBJ2-1	TRBV7-2	TRBD2	-	CASSFPGTSGGSSYNEQFF	TGTGCCAGCAGCTTTCCCGGGACTAGCGGGGGGAGCTCCTACAATGAGCAGTTCTTC
TRBJ2-7	TRBV4-1	TRBD2	-	CASSRLAGPLYEQYF	TGCGCCAGCAGCCGACTAGCGGGGCCCCTCTACGAGCAGTACTTC
TRBJ2-5	TRBV5-1	TRBD2	-	CASSSLAGGETQYF	TGCGCCAGCAGCTCCTTAGCGGGGGGGGAGACCCAGTACTTC
TRBJ1-1	TRBV29-1	TRBD1	few	CSVLGTGNTEAFF	TGCAGCGTTTTGGGGACAGGGAACACTGAAGCTTTCTTT
TRBJ1-5	TRBV24-1	TRBD1	-	CATSDQQGSQPQHF	TGTGCCACCAGTGATCAACAGGGGTCTCAGCCCCAGCATTTT
TRBJ1-2	TRBV5-5	TRBD1	-	CASSTGTALSLNYGYTF	TGTGCCAGCAGCACGGGGACAGCTCTCTCACTTAACTATGGCTACACCTTC
TRBJ1-5	TRBV10-2	-	-	CASSGRTEPYSNQPQHF	TGCGCCAGCAGTGGGAGGACAGAACCTTATAGCAATCAGCCCCAGCATTTT